This T cell receptor (beta chain) was recorded in a study of shared clonotypes between healthy human individuals (dated by TCRdb to about 2020). Background for the entire study: A couple of women and a few men aged 18 to 49 years were included in the cohort. For each donor, CD4 naive and CD4 memory were each run on three plates, CD8 naive on two plates, and CD8 memory on one plate. To estimate repertoire size and how much clonotype sharing occurs between individuals, the study deeply sequenced the blood TCR repertoires of roughly 5 healthy adults. Different laboratories and diverse techniques were used to prepare libraries and sequence TCR repertoires, to increase sequencing depth and limit assay-specific biases. Leukapheresis yielded between about 0.94 and 8.9 billion PBMCs per donor.

Healthy HIV-negative adults with no recently reported acute infections or vaccinations were included as donors. Every donor was a Caucasian adult residing in Nashville, Tennessee, USA. CD4+ T cells were enriched through magnetic negative selection, after which naive cells were positively selected on CD45RA and the remaining negative fraction served as the memory subset. After blood collection by leukapheresis, PBMCs were isolated using Ficoll-Histopaque density gradient centrifugation and then cryopreserved in the vapor phase of liquid nitrogen. Analytical flow cytometry was used to check the purity and quantity of each magnetically sorted T cell population. Each sorted fraction had its genomic DNA isolated and then quantified by UV absorbance on a Nanodrop 2000c. A note on this clone: The specificity of this receptor is unknown. No quality values exist for individual bases; no much larger clone is one base distant.

Using the deep immunoSEQ assay, multiplex PCR amplified TCR CDR3 regions from genomic DNA. Extracted genomic DNA from each cell subset was distributed evenly across all wells of several immunoSEQ 96-well plates, and each plate was treated as a replicate. For sorted subsets, 200 to 250 ng genomic DNA, equal to 30,000 or so T cell genomes, was loaded into each replicate PCR. Purified libraries were measured with a Qubit 3.0 fluorometer, size-checked on a Bioanalyzer 2100, and measured again with the KAPA Library Quantification kit. Every immunoSEQ 96-well plate was sequenced on a separate single-read 150-cycle Illumina NextSeq 550 flow cell. As for how the authors treated the data: Because the immunoSEQ output included only junctional sequences and no quality scores, the filtering could not be the same as the filtering used for full-length reads. To assign V/J genes and CDR3, sequences were annotated against IMGT germline references using PyIR, a Python wrapper for IgBLAST v1.9. Any read was removed if the V/J assignment was weak (E-value above 1e-6), the CDR3 was missing, or the read contained stop codons, out-of-frame junctions, or ambiguous translated residues. A V3J clonotype was defined by an identical inferred V gene, J gene, and CDR3 amino acid sequence. Percentage overlap between repertoires was calculated by dividing the number of shared unique clonotypes by the size of the smaller repertoire. RTK rarefaction, the Chao1 estimator, and Recon v2.1 estimates of unobserved clonotypes were used to assess repertoire richness. OLGA was used to compute generation probabilities for all TCRbeta clonotypes that the gDNA method yielded from four donors. Here the immuneACCESS table is served through TCRdb, limited to in-frame sequences with V and J called. Missing clones are a known gap in these copies; in checked studies unresolved V genes cover under half, and the rest lacks a known reason. V, J and clone size derive from that table, while D and trimming were established from the DNA sequence. In all, the sample holds over 1.5 million clones, and 95% to 99% of those were seen once. 0.45% of the sample is held by the ten biggest clonotypes.

The investigation overall reported the following: Based on pairwise subsampling, the degree of clonotype sharing among donors was expected to be affected by sequencing depth. Sharing across a few donors was observed for about 5% of naive CD4, less than 4% of naive CD8, roughly 2.4% of memory CD4, and around 0.4% of memory CD8 clonotypes. Sampling was restricted to blood, and TCR repertoires in tissues likely differ from the TCR repertoires found in blood. Rarefaction of sorted-subset datasets indicated incomplete sequencing despite the large sequencing depth. Clonotypes shared by all four sorted-subset donors showed higher generation probabilities than non-shared clonotypes. Estimated clonotype richness was generally larger for naive than for memory subsets. Because the study included only a small number of donors, the genetic and exposure-history diversity represented was limited.

The CDR3 numbers 19 residues from cysteine through phenylalanine. Only CDR3 DNA is held: 57 bases, read in frame from base 1. Germline trimming: 0 bases from V, 5 bases from J; junction bases outside gene matches: 14. From the germline V gene, CDR1 is LGHNA and CDR2 is YNFKEQ. The sample was naive CD4+ T cells sorted from blood. Reading the label with the study, this specimen's cell subset or site is: CD45RA+ positively selected. This clonotype was sampled from a man younger than 40 in good health. The V and J segments used are TRBV4-2 and TRBJ1-5, and TRBD1 aligns with 9 junction nucleotides. CDR3 sequence: CASSQEGTGWGYRDQPQHF. The DNA sequence is TGTGCCAGCAGCCAAGAAGGGACAGGGTGGGGGTATAGGGATCAGCCCCAGCATTTT.